The clone carrying this TCR beta chain has only one observation. Its antigen remains unknown. At one boundary the junction diverges from the germline segment, which might be a read error. Per the study methods: A papillary thyroid cancer distant-metastasis classifier was built from CDR3 differences across clinicopathological groups. With MiXCR, TCRdb called clones anew from the PCR reads. In this record, the V and J calls reflect TCRdb's handling and not the investigators' own analysis. The sample shows roughly 30,000 clones, 15% to 20% of them seen only once. These data are taken from a study of metastatic and nonmetastatic thyroid tumors. Study information: Malignant thyroid and benign thyroid patients provided blood and tumor or nodule tissue whose repertoires were compared.

This CDR3 region has 12 residues. Germline values: CDR1 SGHNT, CDR2 YENEEA. There were no patients who had received any treatment before thyroid surgery. Findings of the study overall: Reports indicated that malignant thyroid tumors showed significantly higher TCR beta diversity than benign nodules did, in blood and tumor.

This chain joins TRBV11-3 and TRBJ2-3; D is perhaps TRBD1 or TRBD2 (5 bases each). Sequencing was carried out using blood. The sequence was obtained from a female donor with papillary thyroid cancer or a benign thyroid nodule (not recorded which). Some clones in this sample may be carry-over from other donors' samples. The CDR3 loop reads CASRGVTGTQYF. The CDR3, as DNA: TGTGCCAGCAGGGGAGTCACAGGTACGCAGTATTTT.